One sample yielded the 21 T cell receptor beta chains listed below, sequenced in a study of shared clonotypes between healthy human individuals. Naive CD8 isolation took CD45RO-negative cells positively selected for CCR7 and excluded terminally differentiated effector memory CD45RA+ cells. The data were produced by immunoSEQ multiplex PCR, yet TCRdb's version contains in-frame clones alone and is incomplete. The sample carries around 2.1 million clones, about 93% recorded once. The sample comprised naive CD8+ T cells from PBMCs. The receptors were sampled from a man aged 18 to 30 in good health. Some clones in this sample may be carry-over from other donors' samples.

The genes are TRBV28 and TRBJ1-5; D perhaps matches TRBD1 (6 bases). This CDR3 has 15 amino acids. From germline, CDR1 is MDHEN and CDR2 SYDVKM. The V end lost 5 bases, the J end lost 5 bases, and 16 bases lay between the germline ends. This CDR3 reads CASSGYREMDQPQHF. The DNA of the CDR3 is TGTGCCAGCAGTGGATACAGGGAAATGGATCAGCCCCAGCATTTT.

The chain links TRBV29-1 to TRBJ1-2, with 8 bases that match TRBD1. V dropped 2 bases and J dropped 4; count of bases not matched to a gene: 6. CDR3 length: 14 residues. Germline V gives CDR1 SQVTM, CDR2 ANQGSEA. The CDR3 coding sequence is TGCAGCGTTGAAACAGGGGGTATTGGCTATGGCTACACCTTC. Translated, it gives CSVETGGIGYGYTF.

This clone has more than one count but fewer than ten. The chain uses TRBV10-3 and TRBJ1-1, with 12 bases matching TRBD1. V lost 6 bases to trimming and J lost 5 bases; unmatched junction nucleotides: 7. The CDR3 spans 15 residues. Germline assignment: CDR1 ENHRY and CDR2 SYGVKD. CDR3 nucleotides: TGTGCCATCAGCTGGGACAGGGGGCCGGGGACTGAAGCTTTCTTT. It specifies CAISWDRGPGTEAFF.

Regarding this clone: Different DNA sequences within this sample yield the same CDR3. The rearrangement uses TRBV28 and TRBJ1-1; 8 bases fit TRBD1. V lost 2 bases and J lost 2; bases outside the gene matches: 1. This CDR3 is built from 14 residues. In germline, CDR1 is MDHEN, CDR2 SYDVKM. CDR3 residues: CASSLPGGNTEAFF. CDR3 coding DNA: TGTGCCAGCAGTTTACCAGGGGGCAACACTGAAGCTTTCTTT.

V is TRBV9 and J is TRBJ1-5, with 9 bases fitting TRBD1. The J segment lost 7 bases and the V segment lost 4 bases, leaving 6 bases of the junction unmatched. The CDR3 is made up of 14 amino acids. The germline CDR1 and CDR2 sequences are SGDLS and YYNGEE. CDR3 nucleotides: TGTGCCAGCAGCCAGGGACAGGGATGGCAGCCCCAGCATTTT. This encodes CASSQGQGWQPQHF.

This rearrangement joins TRBV27 to TRBJ2-7, with D perhaps assigned TRBD1 or TRBD2 (6 bases each). The V end lost 5 bases, the J end lost 2 bases, and 22 bases lay between the germline ends. There are 17 residues in the CDR3. Germline V gene data show CDR1 as MNHEY and CDR2 as SMNVEV (reference sequence). CDR3 DNA sequence: TGTGCCAGCAGTACCTTAGCGGAGGGTGGGGGCCCCTACGAGCAGTACTTC. Protein product: CASSTLAEGGGPYEQYF.

The chain links TRBV5-1 to TRBJ2-5, with D unresolved. Germline lookup yields CDR1 SGHRS and CDR2 YFSETQ. The ends were cut back, 4 bases at V and 2 bases at J, with 12 bases in the middle. The CDR3 has 14 amino acids. For the CDR3, the DNA is TGCGCCAGCAGCCACGAGAGTGAACAAGAGACCCAGTACTTC. Protein sequence: CASSHESEQETQYF.

The rearrangement joins TRBV9 to TRBJ1-2; tentatively, D is TRBD1 (6 bases). CDR3 length: 14 amino acids. The germline CDR1 and CDR2 sequences are SGDLS and YYNGEE. V was clipped by 3 bases and J by 4 bases, with 13 bases between them. CDR3 residues: CASSDSRGLYGYTF. For the CDR3, the DNA is TGTGCCAGCAGCGATAGCAGGGGCCTCTATGGCTACACCTTC. Looking up the rest from reference TRBV9 and TRBJ1-2 gives the full variable domain: DSGVTQTPKHLITATGQRVTLRCSPRSGDLSVYWYQQSLDQGLQFLIQYYNGEERAKGNILERFSAQQFPDLHSELNLSSLELGDSALYFCASSDSRGLYGYTFGSGTRLTVV.

The chain combines TRBV9 with TRBJ2-2; D remains unclear. Germline-derived CDR1 and CDR2 are SGDLS and YYNGEE. The CDR3 totals 15 residues. The V gene lost 3 bases and the J gene lost 2 bases, with 11 bases spanning the gap. CDR3 in DNA: TGTGCCAGCAGCGCGTCGAGACTCAACACCGGGGAGCTGTTTTTT. This encodes CASSASRLNTGELFF.

This clone was seen once. This CDR3 is CASSLAGQGVVWETQYF. CDR3 DNA: TGTGCCAGCAGCTTGGCCGGACAGGGAGTGGTATGGGAGACCCAGTACTTC. The rearrangement links TRBV5-6 to TRBJ2-5, with 8 nucleotides matching TRBD1. The CDR3 runs 17 residues. The germline V gene has CDR1 SGHDT and CDR2 YYEEEE. Trimming cost V 0 bases and J 5 bases; bases outside gene matches: 12.

This chain connects TRBV5-1 to TRBJ1-2; 7 bases match TRBD1. V lost 3 bases to trimming and J lost 3 bases; unmatched junction nucleotides: 8. Germline assignment: CDR1 SGHRS and CDR2 YFSETQ. This CDR3 is built from 15 residues. The CDR3 region is CASSSMTGPYYGYTF. CDR3 bases: TGCGCCAGCAGCTCGATGACAGGGCCTTACTATGGCTACACCTTC.

Concerning this clone: The junction does not match germline at one end; this may be a read error. The chain employs TRBV10-2 and TRBJ2-7; D ambiguous. The germline gives CDR1 WSHSY, CDR2 SAAADI. CDR3 length: 12 residues. In DNA form, the CDR3 reads TGCGCCAGCACTGAGCTAGGTACGGACCAGTACTTC. Encoded protein: CASTELGTDQYF.

The CDR3 nucleotides are TGTGCCAGTAGTATGGGACAAATCGAGCCCCAGCATTTT. Translating it yields CASSMGQIEPQHF. The genes are TRBV19 and TRBJ1-5, with D possibly matching TRBD1 (6 bases). The V and J ends lost 3 bases and 8 bases respectively, with 11 bases between them. CDR1 is LNHDA, CDR2 SQIVND, per germline (reference sequence). The length of the CDR3 is 13 residues.

The chain employs TRBV11-2 and TRBJ2-7; D is possibly TRBD1 (6 bases). The CDR3 runs to 13 residues. Germline-derived CDR1 and CDR2 are SGHAT and FQNNGV. Trimming cost V 4 bases and J 3 bases, with 10 bases left between them. In nucleotides, the CDR3 is TGTGCCAGCAGCTCGGGACACCTCTACGAGCAGTACTTC. Protein: CASSSGHLYEQYF.

The chain uses TRBV29-1 and TRBJ1-2; D call uncertain. CDR3 size: 11 residues. Trimming left V 6 bases short and J 3 bases short, with 8 bases between. Per the germline V gene, CDR1 is SQVTM and CDR2 is ANQGSEA. The CDR3 nucleotides are TGCAGCGTGCTGACGGACTATGGCTACACCTTC. Its protein product is CSVLTDYGYTF. Full variable domain (missing parts from reference TRBV29-1 and TRBJ1-2): SAVISQKPSRDICQRGTSLTIQCQVDSQVTMMFWYRQQPGQSLTLIATANQGSEATYESGFVIDKFPISRPNLTFSTLTVSNMSPEDSSIYLCSVLTDYGYTFGSGTRLTVV.

The rearrangement joins TRBV4-3 to TRBJ2-5, with 8 bases fitting TRBD2. CDR1 is LGHNA and CDR2 is YSLEER in the germline V gene. Trimming took 0 bases from V and 4 from J; bases not matched to a gene: 10. This CDR3 is built from 17 residues. In DNA, the CDR3 is TGCGCCAGCAGCCAAGATCTTTCGGGGGGGGAGGGAGAGACCCAGTACTTC. Translation: CASSQDLSGGEGETQYF.

The chain recombines TRBV11-2 with TRBJ2-1; tentatively, D is TRBD1 (5 bases). V was shortened by 5 bases and J by 0 bases, with 11 bases between the two germline ends. CDR1 is SGHAT, CDR2 FQNNGV, per germline. This CDR3 has 15 amino acids. The CDR3 DNA sequence: TGTGCCAGCAGCCACCAGGGTAGCTCCTACAATGAGCAGTTCTTC. Translation gives CASSHQGSSYNEQFF.

The genes are TRBV19 and TRBJ2-1; 8 bases match TRBD2. The V and J ends lost 1 base and 2 bases, in that order; junction bases with no gene match: 1. Germline V gene lookup returns CDR1 LNHDA and CDR2 SQIVND (reference sequence). This CDR3 spans 15 amino acids. The CDR3 bases are TGTGCCAGTAGTATAGGAGCGGGGGCCTACAATGAGCAGTTCTTC. It is translated as CASSIGAGAYNEQFF. Combining the CDR3 with reference TRBV19 and TRBJ2-1 gives the whole variable domain DGGITQSPKYLFRKEGQNVTLSCEQNLNHDAMYWYRQDPGQGLRLIYYSQIVNDFQKGDIAEGYSVSREKKESFPLTVTSAQKNPTAFYLCASSIGAGAYNEQFFGPGTRLTVL.

This clone was found once. The chain couples TRBV10-2 to TRBJ2-7; the match to TRBD2 covers 10 bases. J was trimmed by 4 bases and V by 8 bases; bases with no gene match: 5. CDR3 size: 13 residues. Germline V CDR1 and CDR2: WSHSY, SAAADI. The CDR3: CASLTSGIYEQYF. The CDR3, as DNA: TGCGCCAGCCTCACTAGCGGGATTTACGAGCAGTACTTC.

The chain joins TRBV9 to TRBJ2-1; 8 positions match TRBD2. V was clipped by 0 bases and J by 6 bases; unmatched bases: 5. The CDR3 length is 15 residues. Germline CDR1 and CDR2: SGDLS and YYNGEE. Here the CDR3 reads CASSVEGTRGNEQFF. The CDR3 DNA sequence: TGTGCCAGCAGCGTAGAAGGGACTAGAGGCAATGAGCAGTTCTTC.

The rearrangement uses TRBV28 and TRBJ2-7, with 9 bases matching TRBD1. V lost 8 bases and J lost 5; bases outside the gene matches: 10. Germline V gene sequence: CDR1 MDHEN, CDR2 SYDVKM. The CDR3 extends over 14 amino acids. The CDR3 spells CASDPGTGIHEQYF. CDR3 sequence (DNA): TGTGCCAGCGATCCCGGGACAGGGATACACGAGCAGTACTTC.